This TCR beta chain was identified during a study of cytomegalovirus exposure and HLA in healthy donors. Germline assignment: CDR1 MRHNA and CDR2 SNTAGT. Trimming left V 5 bases short and J 3 bases short, with 10 bases between. The CDR3 has 14 residues. PCR involved 60 Vbeta and 13 Jbeta primers. Sequencing was performed with immunoSEQ multiplex PCR; in TCRdb, only in-frame clones are kept and a portion is missing. The sample has some 64,000 clones, and its top ten clones hold 1.5% to 2%. The gene calls are TRBV6-4 and TRBJ2-2; D ambiguous. This TCR came from a woman between 25 and 40 years old in good health and CMV-seronegative. Sequencing input: PBMCs. Here the CDR3 DNA reads TGTGCCAGCAGTATGAGTCTCTACACCGGGGAGCTGTTTTTT. Translation gives CASSMSLYTGELFF.